Below, 11 T cell receptor beta chains from the same sample are listed, as sequenced in a study of cytomegalovirus exposure and HLA in healthy donors. Primers included in the PCR were 60 Vbeta and 13 Jbeta primers. This table comes from immunoSEQ multiplex PCR, and its TCRdb copy is limited to in-frame clones, with some not included. The data show approximately 100,000 clones, roughly 69% seen once. The sample was PBMCs. Receptors were obtained from a human donor in good health.

This clone came up once. The chain links TRBV14 to TRBJ1-2, with a weak D call TRBD1 (6 bases). Trimming pared 0 bases from V and 7 bases from J, leaving 18 bases between. Germline loops: CDR1 SGHDN, CDR2 FVKESK. The CDR3 has 16 amino acids. The DNA for the CDR3 is TGTGCCAGCAGCCAAGATCTGGGTGACAGGTTGGCTGGCTACACCTTC. Protein sequence: CASSQDLGDRLAGYTF.

V and J are TRBV5-1 and TRBJ1-4; a weak D match, TRBD1 (6 bases). The CDR3 is 15 residues long. Germline V gives CDR1 SGHRS, CDR2 YFSETQ. V was cut by 1 base and J by 7 bases, with 14 bases left in between. In nucleotides, the CDR3 is TGCGCCAGCAGCTTGTGGGGGGGCGAAGGTGAAAAACTGTTTTTT. Translated: CASSLWGGEGEKLFF.

This rearrangement joins TRBV28 to TRBJ1-2, with TRBD1 as a possible D gene (5 bases). CDR1 is MDHEN and CDR2 is SYDVKM in the germline V gene. Trimming cost V 8 bases and J 6 bases, with 10 bases left between them. The CDR3 runs to 11 residues. DNA of the CDR3: TGTGCCAGCGGTCACAGGAATGGCTACACCTTC. Translation gives CASGHRNGYTF.

The chain joins TRBV6-5 to TRBJ1-2; a possible D gene is TRBD1 (6 bases). Germline-derived CDR1 and CDR2 are MNHEY and SVGAGI. V was clipped by 6 bases and J by 1 base, with 9 bases between them. The length of the CDR3 is 13 residues. CDR3 in DNA: TGTGCCAGCAGGGCACAGGGTAACTATGGCTACACCTTC. Amino acids: CASRAQGNYGYTF.

The chain combines TRBV4-1 with TRBJ2-5, with D maybe TRBD1 (5 bases). The CDR3 has 16 residues. V was clipped by 0 bases and J by 5 bases, with 16 bases between them. Germline V CDR1 and CDR2: MGHRA, YSYEKL. This chain's CDR3 is CASSQDRIGERETQYF. DNA of the CDR3: TGCGCCAGCAGCCAAGATCGGATAGGGGAACGGGAGACCCAGTACTTC.

J is TRBJ2-1 and V is TRBV27; tentative D call: TRBD2 (6 bases). Trimming cost V 6 bases and J 4 bases, with 13 bases left between them. Germline values: CDR1 MNHEY, CDR2 SMNVEV (reference sequence). This CDR3 is built from 14 residues. CDR3 bases: TGTGCCAGCAGAATGGCGGGACGGTACAATGAGCAGTTCTTC. Residues: CASRMAGRYNEQFF.

This chain joins TRBV30 and TRBJ1-1; a weak D match, TRBD1 (5 bases). CDR3 length: 13 residues. Germline assignment: CDR1 GTSNPN and CDR2 SVGIG (reference sequence). Between the trimmed V and J ends, which lost 6 bases and 1 base, there was a span of 12 bases. CDR3 bases: TGTGCCTGTGCCAGGGCCTCGAACACTGAAGCTTTCTTT. Its translation: CACARASNTEAFF.

The rearrangement joins TRBV7-9 to TRBJ2-2; D unresolved. Trimming removed 6 bases at V and 2 bases at J, with 13 bases between. Germline V lookup: CDR1 SEHNR, CDR2 FQNEAQ (reference sequence). The CDR3 is 15 amino acids. The chain's CDR3 is CASRDTATNTGELFF. CDR3 sequence (DNA): TGTGCCAGCAGAGACACAGCCACTAACACCGGGGAGCTGTTTTTT.

V usage is TRBV14 and J usage is TRBJ2-2; 9 bases agree with TRBD2. Germline V CDR1 and CDR2: SGHDN, FVKESK. This CDR3 spans 15 amino acids. The ends lost 10 bases at V and 1 base at J; junction bases unmatched: 7. The CDR3 loop is CAKSIAGENTGELFF. DNA for the CDR3: TGTGCCAAGTCAATAGCGGGGGAGAACACCGGGGAGCTGTTTTTT.

The chain is built from TRBV4-1 and TRBJ2-7; TRBD2 aligns across 8 bases. V lost 0 bases, J lost 0 bases, and 7 bases stayed unmatched. CDR1 and CDR2 from the germline V gene are MGHRA and YSYEKL. This CDR3 has 17 residues. The CDR3 loop reads CASSQDGGATFSYEQYF. CDR3 nucleotides: TGCGCCAGCAGCCAAGACGGGGGGGCGACATTCTCCTACGAGCAGTACTTC.

The V gene is TRBV5-3, the J gene TRBJ2-7, with 8 bases aligning to TRBD1. TRBV5-3 is an ORF, and what it does is uncertain. This CDR3 is built from 18 residues. V gave up 4 bases and J gave up 0 bases; unmatched junction bases: 15. The CDR3 coding sequence is TGTGCCAGAAGCCCCCGGCCTGGACAGGGAGCTAGCTCCTACGAGCAGTACTTC. As protein: CARSPRPGQGASSYEQYF.